These 28 T cell receptor beta chains were all obtained from the same sample, sequenced in a study of T cells in Graves' hyperthyroidism and ophthalmopathy. Using RNA transcripts as the source, TCR beta CDR3 regions were amplified. First-round RT-PCR targeting the TCR CDR3 was performed with the HTBI primer set. TCRdb reanalysed the multiplex PCR reads using MiXCR and keeps one entry per CDR3 protein. The sample lists around 700,000 distinct CDR3 sequences; under 45% were seen once. Sequencing used blood. The origin of the receptors is a woman aged 40 to 55 with Graves' hyperthyroidism.

This clonotype was seen ten or more times. The chain links TRBV15 to TRBJ2-7, with 12 nucleotides matching TRBD2. The CDR3 length is 16 residues. With 2 bases clipped from V and 0 bases from J, the junction kept 2 bases outside the gene matches. Germline V gene lookup returns CDR1 LNHNV and CDR2 YYDKDF (reference sequence). CDR3 in amino acids: CATSRTSGGNSYEQYF. CDR3 nucleotide sequence: TGTGCCACCAGCAGAACTAGCGGGGGGAACTCCTACGAGCAGTACTTC.

This clonotype was found a few times. The chain uses TRBV20-1 and TRBJ2-7; 9 positions agree with TRBD2. This CDR3 has 15 residues. The V segment lost 3 bases and the J segment 5 bases; nucleotides outside the gene matches: 11. Per the germline V gene, CDR1 is DFQATT and CDR2 is SNEGSKA (reference sequence). The CDR3 region is CSASLFGSGSDEQYF. The CDR3 DNA reads TGCAGTGCTAGTTTATTCGGTAGCGGGAGTGACGAGCAGTACTTC.

Ten or more counts support this clonotype. The V and J genes are TRBV7-9 and TRBJ1-3; perhaps TRBD1 as D (5 bases). The CDR3 contains 16 residues. Germline V gene sequence: CDR1 SEHNR, CDR2 FQNEAQ (reference sequence). Between the trimmed V and J ends, which lost 0 bases and 4 bases, there was a span of 13 bases. CDR3 DNA: TGTGCCAGCAGCTTAGCGGGGGAGTCGTGGGGAAACACCATATATTTT. Amino acids: CASSLAGESWGNTIYF.

CDR3 DNA: TGCAGTGCTACCCTGCGACGAAACCAAGAGACCCAGTACTTC. This gives the protein CSATLRRNQETQYF. The J gene is TRBJ2-5, the V gene TRBV20-1, with D hard to call. This CDR3 comprises 14 residues. Trimming took off 4 bases at V and 0 bases at J, with 12 bases between the two ends. Germline CDR1 DFQATT, CDR2 SNEGSKA (reference sequence).

Concerning this clonotype itself: A much larger clone sits a single nucleotide away, making a read error possible. This rearrangement joins TRBV7-2 to TRBJ2-2; the match to TRBD1 covers 11 bases. The CDR3 covers 15 residues. Per the germline V gene, CDR1 is SGHTA and CDR2 is FQGNSA. Trimming removed 5 bases from V and 9 bases from J; junction bases left unmatched: 8. The CDR3 DNA reads TGTGCCAGCAGCCTGGGGGACAGGGGGGGCCGGGAGCTGTTTTTT. Its protein product is CASSLGDRGGRELFF.

The CDR3 coding sequence is TGCGCCAGCAGCCAAGGGGGGACAGGAGGCTACGAGCATTTT. It yields the protein CASSQGGTGGYEHF. The rearrangement uses TRBV4-1 and TRBJ1-5, with 8 bases that match TRBD1. CDR1 is MGHRA, CDR2 YSYEKL, per germline. J was trimmed by 14 bases and V by 1 base; bases with no gene match: 10. The CDR3 totals 14 residues.

This sequence joins TRBV5-6 and TRBJ1-6, with TRBD1 matching over 7 bases. This CDR3 is built from 15 residues. V was pared by 5 bases and J by 5 bases, with 7 bases of the junction left unmatched. The germline V gene encodes CDR1 SGHDT and CDR2 YYEEEE. The CDR3 sequence is CASRSTGTDNSPLHF. The CDR3 DNA reads as TGTGCCAGCAGATCCACCGGGACAGATAATTCACCCCTCCACTTT. The variable domain in full, with the rest retrieved from reference TRBV5-6 and TRBJ1-6, is DAGVTQSPTHLIKTRGQQVTLRCSPKSGHDTVSWYQQALGQGPQFIFQYYEEEERQRGNFPDRFSGHQFPNYSSELNVNALLLGDSALYLCASRSTGTDNSPLHFGNGTRLTVT.

This sequence joins TRBV12-3 or TRBV12-4 and TRBJ2-2, with D unclear. The CDR3 length is 14 residues. V lost 1 base and J 6 bases, leaving 9 bases between the germline ends. As DNA, the CDR3 is TGTGCCAGCAGTTTAGGGTCCCCGGCCGGGGAGCTGTTTTTT. This codes for CASSLGSPAGELFF.

In its sample, this clonotype was seen many times. CDR3 coding DNA: TGCAGCGTTGAATCACGGCTGCTCTCTGGAAACACCATATATTTT. As protein: CSVESRLLSGNTIYF. The chain joins TRBV29-1 to TRBJ1-3; D remains ambiguous. The CDR3 covers 15 residues. Trimming stripped 2 bases from V and 0 bases from J, with 11 bases between. Germline V lookup: CDR1 SQVTM, CDR2 ANQGSEA. Together with reference TRBV29-1 and TRBJ1-3, the CDR3 gives the full variable domain: SAVISQKPSRDICQRGTSLTIQCQVDSQVTMMFWYRQQPGQSLTLIATANQGSEATYESGFVIDKFPISRPNLTFSTLTVSNMSPEDSSIYLCSVESRLLSGNTIYFGEGSWLTVV.

This clonotype occurred a few times. V gene TRBV9 combines with J gene TRBJ1-2; D is unresolved. The length of the CDR3 is 13 residues. The ends were cut back, 3 bases at V and 6 bases at J, with 12 bases in the middle. Per the germline V gene, CDR1 is SGDLS and CDR2 is YYNGEE. DNA of the CDR3: TGTGCCAGCAGCGCGCCCCTCGAGCATGGCTACACCTTC. It specifies CASSAPLEHGYTF.

The chain joins TRBV20-1 to TRBJ2-5; TRBD1 aligns across 11 bases. Germline V CDR1 and CDR2: DFQATT, SNEGSKA (reference sequence). With V trimmed by 1 base and J by 3 bases, 7 bases remained unmatched. This CDR3 contains 16 residues. The chain's CDR3 is CSARGGGTGGKETQYF. Written as DNA, the CDR3 is TGCAGTGCTAGAGGAGGGGGGACAGGGGGGAAAGAGACCCAGTACTTC.

This rearrangement joins TRBV24-1 to TRBJ1-5, with D possibly matching TRBD1 (6 bases). The CDR3 is 16 residues long. Germline V lookup: CDR1 KGHDR, CDR2 SFDVKD. V lost 3 bases to trimming and J lost 7 bases, with 18 bases between them. CDR3 loop: CATSDGADRKGQPQHF. The CDR3 nucleotides are TGTGCCACCAGTGATGGGGCAGACAGGAAAGGGCAGCCCCAGCATTTT.

The rearrangement links TRBV24-1 to TRBJ1-3, with D perhaps TRBD1 (5 bases). CDR3 length: 13 residues. Germline CDR1 KGHDR, CDR2 SFDVKD. V was pared by 5 bases and J by 2 bases, with 6 bases between. The CDR3 here is CATSAGPGNTIYF. CDR3 sequence (DNA): TGTGCCACCAGTGCAGGGCCTGGAAACACCATATATTTT.

This clonotype has a handful of counts. The rearrangement joins TRBV7-9 to TRBJ1-2; D not resolved. Trimming cost V 2 bases and J 5 bases, with 15 bases left between them. The CDR3 is made up of 15 amino acids. CDR1 SEHNR and CDR2 FQNEAQ come from the germline V gene (reference sequence). Here the CDR3 DNA reads TGTGCCAGCAGCTTAATGCAGGACGAGTCGTATGGCTACACCTTC. This sequence encodes CASSLMQDESYGYTF. The whole variable domain, remainder taken from reference TRBV7-9 and TRBJ1-2, is DTGVSQNPRHKITKRGQNVTFRCDPISEHNRLYWYRQTLGQGPEFLTYFQNEAQLEKSRLLSDRFSAERPKGSFSTLEIQRTEQGDSAMYLCASSLMQDESYGYTFGSGTRLTVV.

In its sample, this clonotype was seen a few times. The chain carries TRBV4-3 and TRBJ1-2; 7 bases are a match to TRBD1. Germline loops: CDR1 LGHNA, CDR2 YSLEER. With V trimmed by 0 bases and J by 4 bases, 11 bases remained unmatched. The CDR3 length is 17 residues. The CDR3 protein is CASSQDIEGARSYGYTF. DNA of the CDR3: TGCGCCAGCAGCCAAGATATTGAGGGGGCTAGAAGCTATGGCTACACCTTC.

This clonotype was seen a handful of times. The V and J genes are TRBV11-2 and TRBJ2-7; D remains unclear. This CDR3 region has 13 residues. Trimming removed 4 bases from V and 10 bases from J, with 17 bases in between. Germline values: CDR1 SGHAT, CDR2 FQNNGV. CDR3 nucleotides: TGTGCCAGCAGCTACGCCTACAAGGGAACTCAGTACTTC. Protein: CASSYAYKGTQYF.

This clonotype was recorded a few times. The chain employs TRBV20-1 and TRBJ1-6, with TRBD1 as a possible D gene (5 bases). The length of the CDR3 is 14 residues. CDR1 DFQATT and CDR2 SNEGSKA come from the germline V gene (reference sequence). Trimming shortened V by 6 bases and J by 7 bases, and 16 bases separated the two germline ends. This CDR3 is CSAPGRIVNSPLHF. CDR3 coding DNA: TGCAGTGCCCCGGGACGGATTGTAAATTCACCCCTCCACTTT.

J is TRBJ1-2 and V is TRBV29-1; D is perhaps TRBD1 (5 bases). The CDR3 contains 11 residues. Germline loops: CDR1 SQVTM, CDR2 ANQGSEA. CDR3 sequence reads: CSLVREHGYTF. CDR3 sequence (DNA): TGCAGTTTAGTCAGGGAACATGGCTACACCTTC.

This clonotype appeared many times. This chain links TRBV2 with TRBJ1-2; 7 bases fit TRBD1. The CDR3 sequence is 17 residues long. Germline CDR1 SNHLY, CDR2 FYNNEI. Unmatched junction bases numbered 16, after V lost 1 base and J lost 8 bases. The CDR3 region is CASSEGVPRQGGTGYTF. CDR3 bases: TGTGCCAGCAGTGAAGGGGTGCCCCGACAGGGAGGCACGGGCTACACCTTC.

CDR3 nucleotides: TGCAGACCTTTTCGGAGCGGACAGACCCAGTACTTC. Its translation is CRPFRSGQTQYF. This chain uses TRBV29-1 with TRBJ2-5; D possibly corresponds to TRBD2 (5 bases). Germline V gene sequence: CDR1 SQVTM, CDR2 ANQGSEA. The CDR3 loop spans 12 amino acids.

This clonotype was detected many times. This rearrangement joins TRBV19 to TRBJ1-3; D may be TRBD1 (5 bases). Germline CDR1 reads LNHDA; CDR2 reads SQIVND (reference sequence). Deletions cut 1 base from V and 0 bases from J, with 10 bases between. The CDR3 spans 16 residues. CDR3 amino acids: CASSIARDASGNTIYF. DNA for the CDR3: TGTGCCAGTAGTATAGCCAGGGACGCCTCTGGAAACACCATATATTTT. Complete variable domain (other parts from reference TRBV19 and TRBJ1-3): DGGITQSPKYLFRKEGQNVTLSCEQNLNHDAMYWYRQDPGQGLRLIYYSQIVNDFQKGDIAEGYSVSREKKESFPLTVTSAQKNPTAFYLCASSIARDASGNTIYFGEGSWLTVV.

The J gene is TRBJ2-5, the V gene TRBV28; tentatively, D is TRBD1 or TRBD2 (5 bases each). CDR3 size: 15 residues. Germline CDR1 MDHEN, CDR2 SYDVKM. Trimming removed 5 bases from V and 2 bases from J, with 15 bases in between. CDR3 in amino acids: CASSLPLGVQETQYF. CDR3 in DNA: TGTGCCAGCAGTCTTCCCTTGGGGGTTCAAGAGACCCAGTACTTC.

This clonotype was observed many times. The chain carries TRBV20-1 and TRBJ2-7, with D unclear. The CDR3 contains 13 residues. The V and J ends lost 4 bases and 0 bases respectively, with 10 bases between them. Germline values: CDR1 DFQATT, CDR2 SNEGSKA (reference sequence). The CDR3 spells CSAIQESSYEQYF. The CDR3 bases are TGCAGTGCTATTCAGGAATCCTCCTACGAGCAGTACTTC.

This chain connects TRBV7-2 to TRBJ1-4, with D possibly being TRBD1 (6 bases). V shed 1 base and J shed 5 bases, with 11 bases lying between them. This CDR3 has 15 amino acids. From germline, CDR1 is SGHTA and CDR2 FQGNSA. The CDR3 here is CASSLVGGGNEKLFF. The CDR3 DNA reads as TGTGCCAGCAGCTTAGTAGGAGGGGGGAATGAAAAACTGTTTTTT.

The table lists this clonotype with a few counts. This may arise from a read error, as a much more abundant clone is one base away. This sequence joins TRBV29-1 and TRBJ1-1, with D unresolved. The CDR3 sequence is 12 residues long. V lost 3 bases and J lost 1, with 6 bases in between. Germline V gene data show CDR1 as SQVTM and CDR2 as ANQGSEA. The DNA of the CDR3 is TGCAGCGTTGAGAAGGGGAACACTGAAGCTTTCTTT. Encoded protein: CSVEKGNTEAFF.

CDR3 in amino acids: CASSYFRDLNYGYTF. The CDR3 DNA reads TGTGCCAGCAGTTACTTCCGGGACCTCAACTATGGCTACACCTTC. The chain recombines TRBV7-2 with TRBJ1-2; possible D gene TRBD1, 5 bases. CDR3 length: 15 amino acids. The ends were cut back, 6 bases at V and 2 bases at J, with 16 bases in the middle. CDR1 and CDR2 (germline): SGHTA, FQGNSA.

Worth noting for this clonotype: This may be a read error: a much more frequent sequence differs by one nucleotide. The V and J genes are TRBV6-5 and TRBJ1-3; no clear D. Germline CDR1 MNHEY, CDR2 SVGAGI. Trimming cost V 4 bases and J 0 bases, with 16 bases left between them. This CDR3 has 17 amino acids. As DNA, the CDR3 is TGTGCCAGCAGTTGCTACCACCCGACGAACTCTGGAAACACCATATATTTT. This gives the protein CASSCYHPTNSGNTIYF.

This clonotype was detected only a few times. The chain links TRBV9 to TRBJ2-7, with D perhaps TRBD2 (7 bases). This CDR3 has 14 amino acids. Looked up from germline, CDR1 is SGDLS and CDR2 is YYNGEE. V shed 0 bases and J shed 6 bases, with 13 bases lying between them. In DNA form, the CDR3 reads TGTGCCAGCAGCGTAGCCGTGAGGGGGGGCGAGCAGTACTTC. Protein: CASSVAVRGGEQYF.